One T cell receptor (beta chain) is described in this entry. Profiled with immunoSEQ multiplex PCR; TCRdb holds only in-frame clones, not every one. The table includes roughly 300,000 clones, approximately 85% detected once. These data are taken from a study of blood T cell repertoires in COVID-19. The germline CDR1 and CDR2 sequences are SEHNR and FQNEAQ (reference sequence). V was pared by 3 bases and J by 1 base, with 15 bases between. The CDR3 totals 16 residues. The clonotype was recovered from a human donor in a cohort sampled during active COVID-19. The chain is built from TRBV7-9 and TRBJ2-5, with D perhaps matching TRBD1 (7 bases). The specimen was peripheral blood. The DNA of the CDR3 is TGTGCCAGCAGCTTGTCGCCAGGGGGGCTCCAAGAGACCCAGTACTTC. Its translation: CASSLSPGGLQETQYF.